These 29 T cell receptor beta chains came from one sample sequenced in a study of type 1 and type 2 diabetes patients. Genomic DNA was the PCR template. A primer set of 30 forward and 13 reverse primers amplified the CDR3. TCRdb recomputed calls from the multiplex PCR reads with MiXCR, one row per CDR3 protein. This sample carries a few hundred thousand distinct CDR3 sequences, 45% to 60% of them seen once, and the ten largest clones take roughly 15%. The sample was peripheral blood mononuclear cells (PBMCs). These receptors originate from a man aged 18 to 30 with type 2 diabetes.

This chain's CDR3 is CASTQVTDTQYF. The CDR3 DNA reads TGTGCCAGCACCCAGGTAACAGATACGCAGTATTTT. The rearrangement uses TRBV7-2 and TRBJ2-3; D call uncertain. The CDR3 loop spans 12 amino acids. CDR1 is SGHTA, CDR2 FQGNSA, per germline. Trimming stripped 7 bases from V and 3 bases from J, with 8 bases between.

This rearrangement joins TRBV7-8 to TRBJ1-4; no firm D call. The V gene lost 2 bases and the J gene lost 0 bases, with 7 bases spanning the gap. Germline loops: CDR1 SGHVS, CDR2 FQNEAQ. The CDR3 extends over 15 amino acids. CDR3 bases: TGTGCCAGCAGCTTAACGGGTTCAACTAATGAAAAACTGTTTTTT. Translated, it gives CASSLTGSTNEKLFF.

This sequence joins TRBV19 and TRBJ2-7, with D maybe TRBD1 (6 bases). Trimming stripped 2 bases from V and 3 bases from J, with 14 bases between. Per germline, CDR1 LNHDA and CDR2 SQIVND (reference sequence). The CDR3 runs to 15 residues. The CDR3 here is CASSILGAQFYEQYF. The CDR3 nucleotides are TGTGCCAGTAGTATATTGGGGGCTCAGTTCTACGAGCAGTACTTC.

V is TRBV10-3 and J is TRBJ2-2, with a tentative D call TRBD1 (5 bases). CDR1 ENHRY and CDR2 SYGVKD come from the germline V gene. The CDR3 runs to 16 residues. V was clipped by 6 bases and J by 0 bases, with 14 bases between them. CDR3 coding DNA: TGTGCCATCAGATCTGGTCAGGGATCGAACACCGGGGAGCTGTTTTTT. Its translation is CAIRSGQGSNTGELFF.

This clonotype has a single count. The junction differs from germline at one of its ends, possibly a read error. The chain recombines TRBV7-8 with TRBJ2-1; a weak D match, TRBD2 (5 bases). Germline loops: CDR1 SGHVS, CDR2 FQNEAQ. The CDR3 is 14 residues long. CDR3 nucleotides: TGTGCCGGCAGCTTAGTTTCGGGGTTCAATGAGCAGTTCTTC. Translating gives CAGSLVSGFNEQFF.

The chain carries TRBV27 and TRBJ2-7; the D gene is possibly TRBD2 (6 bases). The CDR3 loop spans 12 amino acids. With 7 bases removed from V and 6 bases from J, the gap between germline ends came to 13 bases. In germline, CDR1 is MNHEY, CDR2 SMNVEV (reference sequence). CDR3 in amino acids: CASKEGICEQYF. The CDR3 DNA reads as TGTGCCAGCAAGGAGGGGATTTGCGAGCAGTACTTC.

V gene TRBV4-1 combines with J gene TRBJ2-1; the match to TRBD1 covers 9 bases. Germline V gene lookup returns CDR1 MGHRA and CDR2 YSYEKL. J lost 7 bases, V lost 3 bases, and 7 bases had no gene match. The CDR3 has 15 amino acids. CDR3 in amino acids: CASSHTGGGFNEQFF. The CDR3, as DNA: TGCGCCAGCAGCCACACAGGGGGCGGTTTTAATGAGCAGTTCTTC.

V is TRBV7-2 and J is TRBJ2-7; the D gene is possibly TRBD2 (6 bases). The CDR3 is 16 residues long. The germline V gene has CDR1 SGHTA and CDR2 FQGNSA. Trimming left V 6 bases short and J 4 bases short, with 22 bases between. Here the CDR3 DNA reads TGTGCCAGCAGTGTGCGTCTACTAGCTTCTAGTTACGAGCAGTACTTC. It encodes CASSVRLLASSYEQYF. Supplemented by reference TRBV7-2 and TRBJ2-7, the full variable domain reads GAGVSQSPSNKVTEKGKDVELRCDPISGHTALYWYRQSLGQGLEFLIYFQGNSAPDKSGLPSDRFSAERTGGSVSTLTIQRTQQEDSAVYLCASSVRLLASSYEQYFGPGTRLTVT.

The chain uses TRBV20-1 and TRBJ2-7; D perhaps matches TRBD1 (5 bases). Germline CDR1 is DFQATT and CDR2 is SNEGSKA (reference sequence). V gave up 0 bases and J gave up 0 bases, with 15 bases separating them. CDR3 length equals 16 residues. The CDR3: CSARDRARASSYEQYF. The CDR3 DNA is TGCAGTGCTAGAGATAGGGCCAGGGCAAGCTCCTACGAGCAGTACTTC.

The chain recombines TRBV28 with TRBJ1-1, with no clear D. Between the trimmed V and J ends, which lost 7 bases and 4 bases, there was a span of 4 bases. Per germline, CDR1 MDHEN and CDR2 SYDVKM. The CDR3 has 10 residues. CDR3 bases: TGTGCCAGCAAGGTCACTGAAGCTTTCTTT. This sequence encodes CASKVTEAFF.

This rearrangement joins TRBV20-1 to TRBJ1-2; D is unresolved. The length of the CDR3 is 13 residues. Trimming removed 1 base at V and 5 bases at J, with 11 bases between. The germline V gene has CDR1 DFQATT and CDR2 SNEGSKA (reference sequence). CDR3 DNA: TGCAGTGCTAGAGTTCCAGACACTTATGGCTACACCTTC. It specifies CSARVPDTYGYTF.

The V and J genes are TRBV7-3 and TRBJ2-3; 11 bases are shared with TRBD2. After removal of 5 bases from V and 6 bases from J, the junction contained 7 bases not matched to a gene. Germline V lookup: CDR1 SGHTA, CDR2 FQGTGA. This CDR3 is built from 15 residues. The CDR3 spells CASSGSGGAFDTQYF. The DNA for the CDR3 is TGTGCCAGCAGCGGTAGCGGGGGGGCCTTTGATACGCAGTATTTT.

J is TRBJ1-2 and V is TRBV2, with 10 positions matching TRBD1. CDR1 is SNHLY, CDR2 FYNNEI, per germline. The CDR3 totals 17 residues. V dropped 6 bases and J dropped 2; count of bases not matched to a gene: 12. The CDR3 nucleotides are TGTGCCAGCAGAGCCGGGACAGGGGCAGTTGGAAACTATGGCTACACCTTC. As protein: CASRAGTGAVGNYGYTF.

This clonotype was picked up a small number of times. CDR3 loop: CSASPGQGVWNTEAFF. The CDR3 DNA is TGCAGTGCTTCGCCAGGACAGGGGGTTTGGAACACTGAAGCTTTCTTT. The V call is TRBV20-1, the J call TRBJ1-1, with 10 bases lining up with TRBD1. The germline CDR1 and CDR2 sequences are DFQATT and SNEGSKA (reference sequence). The ends lost 5 bases at V and 1 base at J; junction bases unmatched: 10. There are 16 residues in the CDR3.

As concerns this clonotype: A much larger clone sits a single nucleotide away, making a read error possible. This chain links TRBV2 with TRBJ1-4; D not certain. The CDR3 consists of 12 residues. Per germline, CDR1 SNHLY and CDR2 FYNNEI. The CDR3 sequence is CAGSDGGEKLFF. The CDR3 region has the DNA TGTGCCGGCAGTGACGGTGGTGAAAAACTGTTTTTT.

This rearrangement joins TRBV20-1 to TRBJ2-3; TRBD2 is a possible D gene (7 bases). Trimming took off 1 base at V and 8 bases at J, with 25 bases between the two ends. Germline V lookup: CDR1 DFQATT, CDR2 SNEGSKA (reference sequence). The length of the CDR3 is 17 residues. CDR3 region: CSARVDTRGGPGGTQYF. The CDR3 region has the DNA TGCAGTGCTAGAGTGGACACTAGGGGGGGGCCTGGAGGTACGCAGTATTTT.

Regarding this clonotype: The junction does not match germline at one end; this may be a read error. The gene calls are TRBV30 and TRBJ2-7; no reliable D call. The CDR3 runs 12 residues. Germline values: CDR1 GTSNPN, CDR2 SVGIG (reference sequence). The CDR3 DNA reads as TGTGCCTGGAGTGAGGCCCCCAATGAGCGGTACTTC. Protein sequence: CAWSEAPNERYF.

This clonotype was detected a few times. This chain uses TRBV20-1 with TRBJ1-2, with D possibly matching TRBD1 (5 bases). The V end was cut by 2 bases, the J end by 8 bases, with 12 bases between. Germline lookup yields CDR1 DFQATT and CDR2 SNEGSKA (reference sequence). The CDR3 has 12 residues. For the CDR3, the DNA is TGCAGTGCTAGACAGGGTTCCTCCGGCTACACCTTC. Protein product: CSARQGSSGYTF.

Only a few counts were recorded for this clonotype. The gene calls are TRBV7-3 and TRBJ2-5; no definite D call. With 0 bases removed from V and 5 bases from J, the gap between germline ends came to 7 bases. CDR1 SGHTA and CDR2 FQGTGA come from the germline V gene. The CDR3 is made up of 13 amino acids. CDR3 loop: CASSLTRAETQYF. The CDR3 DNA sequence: TGTGCCAGCAGCTTAACCCGGGCGGAGACCCAGTACTTC. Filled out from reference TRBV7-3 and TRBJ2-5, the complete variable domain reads GAGVSQTPSNKVTEKGKYVELRCDPISGHTALYWYRQSLGQGPEFLIYFQGTGAADDSGLPNDRFFAVRPEGSVSTLKIQRTERGDSAVYLCASSLTRAETQYFGPGTRLLVL.

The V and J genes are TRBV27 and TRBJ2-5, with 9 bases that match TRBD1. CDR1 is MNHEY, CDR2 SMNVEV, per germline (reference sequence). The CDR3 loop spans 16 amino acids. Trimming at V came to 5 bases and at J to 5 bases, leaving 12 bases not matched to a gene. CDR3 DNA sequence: TGTGCCAGCAGTACAATACAGGGGGCGCTGGGGGAGACCCAGTACTTC. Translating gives CASSTIQGALGETQYF.

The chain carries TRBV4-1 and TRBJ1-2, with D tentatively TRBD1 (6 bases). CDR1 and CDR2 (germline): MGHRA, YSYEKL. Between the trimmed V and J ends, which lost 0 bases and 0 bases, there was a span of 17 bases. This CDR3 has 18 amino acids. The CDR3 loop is CASSQDSGRTAPNYGYTF. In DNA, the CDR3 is TGCGCCAGCAGCCAAGATTCCGGTAGGACAGCCCCTAACTATGGCTACACCTTC.

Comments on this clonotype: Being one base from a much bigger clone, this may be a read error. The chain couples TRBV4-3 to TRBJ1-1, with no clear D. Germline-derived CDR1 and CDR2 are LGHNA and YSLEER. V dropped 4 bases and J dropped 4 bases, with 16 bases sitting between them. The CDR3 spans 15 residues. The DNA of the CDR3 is TGCGCCAGCAGCCCAGATTGGTTGGGTGGCACTGAAGCTTTCTTT. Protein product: CASSPDWLGGTEAFF.

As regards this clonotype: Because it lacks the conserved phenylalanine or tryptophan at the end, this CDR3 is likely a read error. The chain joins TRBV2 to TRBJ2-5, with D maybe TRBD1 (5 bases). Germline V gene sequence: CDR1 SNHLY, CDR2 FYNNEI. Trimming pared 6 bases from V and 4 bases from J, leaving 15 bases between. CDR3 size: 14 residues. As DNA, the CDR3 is TGTGCCAGCAGCGGTCGGGTTCAGGGAGAGACCCAGTACCTC. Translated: CASSGRVQGETQYL.

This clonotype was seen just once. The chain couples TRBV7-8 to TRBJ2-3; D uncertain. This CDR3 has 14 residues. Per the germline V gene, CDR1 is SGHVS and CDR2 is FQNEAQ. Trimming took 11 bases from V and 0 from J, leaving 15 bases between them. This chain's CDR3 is CAWSVQLSTDTQYF. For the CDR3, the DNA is TGTGCCTGGAGTGTGCAACTTAGCACAGATACGCAGTATTTT. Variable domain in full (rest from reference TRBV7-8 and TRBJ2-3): GAGVSQSPRYKVAKRGQDVALRCDPISGHVSLFWYQQALGQGPEFLTYFQNEAQLDKSGLPSDRFFAERPEGSVSTLKIQRTQQEDSAVYLCAWSVQLSTDTQYFGPGTRLTVL.

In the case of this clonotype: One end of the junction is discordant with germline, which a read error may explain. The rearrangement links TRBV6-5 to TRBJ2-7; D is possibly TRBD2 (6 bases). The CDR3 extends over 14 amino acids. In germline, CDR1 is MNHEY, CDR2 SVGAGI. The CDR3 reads CAISGDFPTYEQYF. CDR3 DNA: TGTGCCATCAGTGGGGACTTCCCCACGTACGAGCAGTACTTC.

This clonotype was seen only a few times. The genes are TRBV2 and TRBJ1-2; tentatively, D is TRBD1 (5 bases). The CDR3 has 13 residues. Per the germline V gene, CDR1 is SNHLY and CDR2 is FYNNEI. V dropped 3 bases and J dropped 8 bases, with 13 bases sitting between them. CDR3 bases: TGTGCCAGCAGTGATCGGGTGTACAGGGGCTACACCTTC. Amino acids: CASSDRVYRGYTF.

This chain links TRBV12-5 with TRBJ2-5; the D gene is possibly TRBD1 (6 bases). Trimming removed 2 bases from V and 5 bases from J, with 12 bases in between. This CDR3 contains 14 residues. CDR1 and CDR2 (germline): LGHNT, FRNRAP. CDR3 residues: CASGLPQGRETQYF. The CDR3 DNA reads TGTGCTAGTGGTTTGCCACAGGGCAGGGAGACCCAGTACTTC.

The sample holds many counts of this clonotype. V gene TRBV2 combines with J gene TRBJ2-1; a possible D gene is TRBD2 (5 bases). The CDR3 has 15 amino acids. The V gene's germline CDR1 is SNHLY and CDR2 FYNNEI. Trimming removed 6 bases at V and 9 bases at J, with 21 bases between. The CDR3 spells CASRGWLSNGSEQFF. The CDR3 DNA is TGTGCCAGCAGGGGTTGGCTATCGAATGGGAGTGAGCAGTTCTTC.

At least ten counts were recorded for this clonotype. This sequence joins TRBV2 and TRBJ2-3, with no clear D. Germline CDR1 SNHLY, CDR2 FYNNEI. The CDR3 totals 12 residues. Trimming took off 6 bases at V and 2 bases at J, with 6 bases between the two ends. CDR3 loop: CASSPTTDTQYF. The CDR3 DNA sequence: TGTGCCAGCAGCCCAACCACAGATACGCAGTATTTT.